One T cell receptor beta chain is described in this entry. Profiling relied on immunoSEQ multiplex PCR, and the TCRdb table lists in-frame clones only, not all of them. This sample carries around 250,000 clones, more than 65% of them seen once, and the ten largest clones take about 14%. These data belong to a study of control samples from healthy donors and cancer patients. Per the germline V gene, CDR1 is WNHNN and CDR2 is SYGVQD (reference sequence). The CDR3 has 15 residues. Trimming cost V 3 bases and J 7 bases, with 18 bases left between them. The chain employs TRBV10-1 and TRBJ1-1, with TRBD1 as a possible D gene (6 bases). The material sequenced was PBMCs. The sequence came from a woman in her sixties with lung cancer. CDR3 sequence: CASSDWTATEGEAFF. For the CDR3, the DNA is TGCGCCAGCAGTGACTGGACAGCCACCGAGGGTGAAGCTTTCTTT.